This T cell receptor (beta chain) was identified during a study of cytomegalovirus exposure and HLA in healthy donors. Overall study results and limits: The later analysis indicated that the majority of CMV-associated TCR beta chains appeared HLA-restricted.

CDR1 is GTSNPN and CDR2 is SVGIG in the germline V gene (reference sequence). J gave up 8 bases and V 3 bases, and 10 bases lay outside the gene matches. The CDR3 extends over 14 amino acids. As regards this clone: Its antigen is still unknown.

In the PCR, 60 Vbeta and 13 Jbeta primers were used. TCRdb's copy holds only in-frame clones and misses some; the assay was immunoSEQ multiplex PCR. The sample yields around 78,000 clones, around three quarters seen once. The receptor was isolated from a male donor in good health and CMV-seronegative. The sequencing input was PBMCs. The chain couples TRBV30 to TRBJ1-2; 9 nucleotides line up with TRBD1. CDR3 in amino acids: CAWSSGTGSGGYTF. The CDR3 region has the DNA TGTGCCTGGAGCTCGGGGACAGGGTCTGGAGGCTACACCTTC.